These 17 T cell receptor beta chains were sequenced from one sample in a study of CD4+ T cells in melanoma. TCRdb's copy holds only in-frame clones and misses some; the assay was immunoSEQ multiplex PCR. This sample yields 10,000 to 12,000 clones, of which 66% are seen a single time; more than 8% belongs to the top ten. What was sequenced was cells from a culture (not recorded whether cultured in vitro). The receptors shown here come from a human donor with melanoma.

The V call is TRBV18, the J call TRBJ2-2, with D possibly matching TRBD2 (5 bases). Trimming took 6 bases from V and 6 from J, leaving 14 bases between them. The germline V gene encodes CDR1 KGHSH and CDR2 LQKENI. This CDR3 has 14 residues. The CDR3 nucleotides are TGTGCCAGCTCCCCCAGACGGGGTGCCGGGGAGCTGTTTTTT. It yields the protein CASSPRRGAGELFF.

This clone was found once. The V call is TRBV6-1, the J call TRBJ1-4; D unclear. The germline V gene has CDR1 MNHNS and CDR2 SASEGT. CDR3 size: 13 residues. Trimming stripped 10 bases from V and 8 bases from J, with 17 bases between. CDR3 nucleotide sequence: TGTGCCACGAACCTAGGCGGATACGAAAAACTGTTTTTT. It codes for CATNLGGYEKLFF.

The chain couples TRBV19 to TRBJ2-5; D possibly matches TRBD1 or TRBD2 (7 bases each). V lost 7 bases to trimming and J lost 10 bases, with 25 bases between them. Germline V gene lookup returns CDR1 LNHDA and CDR2 SQIVND (reference sequence). There are 15 residues in the CDR3. The CDR3: CASMPGGTHGGNQYF. In nucleotides, the CDR3 is TGTGCCAGTATGCCAGGGGGGACCCACGGGGGGAACCAGTACTTC. The entire variable domain, with the rest obtained from reference TRBV19 and TRBJ2-5, is as follows: DGGITQSPKYLFRKEGQNVTLSCEQNLNHDAMYWYRQDPGQGLRLIYYSQIVNDFQKGDIAEGYSVSREKKESFPLTVTSAQKNPTAFYLCASMPGGTHGGNQYFGPGTRLLVL.

This clone was detected a few times. V is TRBV11-1 and J is TRBJ1-1; possible D gene TRBD1, 6 bases. CDR3 length equals 14 residues. Germline V gene lookup returns CDR1 SGHAT and CDR2 FQDESV (reference sequence). V shed 7 bases and J shed 1 base, with 13 bases lying between them. CDR3 protein: CASNLDRWNTEAFF. The CDR3 bases are TGTGCCAGCAACCTGGACAGATGGAACACTGAAGCTTTCTTT.

The rearrangement links TRBV19 to TRBJ2-5, with 11 bases fitting TRBD2. The V and J ends lost 4 bases and 4 bases, in that order; junction bases with no gene match: 14. There are 18 residues in the CDR3. Germline V CDR1 and CDR2: LNHDA, SQIVND (reference sequence). The CDR3 DNA sequence: TGTGCCAGTAGTAGGATACGAAGACTAGCGGGGATTGGAGAGACCCAGTACTTC. Its protein is CASSRIRRLAGIGETQYF.

The J gene is TRBJ1-4, the V gene TRBV15, with a weak D call TRBD1 (6 bases). Between the trimmed V and J ends, which lost 0 bases and 8 bases, there was a span of 13 bases. The CDR3 is made up of 15 amino acids. CDR1 and CDR2 (germline): LNHNV, YYDKDF (reference sequence). Written as DNA, the CDR3 is TGTGCCACCAGCAGAGATCCACAGGGAGGGGAAAAACTGTTTTTT. Encoded protein: CATSRDPQGGEKLFF.

The chain has TRBV18 and TRBJ1-1; D unresolved. Germline V gene sequence: CDR1 KGHSH, CDR2 LQKENI. V dropped 1 base and J dropped 2 bases, with 14 bases sitting between them. The CDR3 totals 16 residues. The DNA for the CDR3 is TGTGCCAGCTCACCACGGCGTGACCGACACAACACTGAAGCTTTCTTT. Its translation is CASSPRRDRHNTEAFF. Supplemented by reference TRBV18 and TRBJ1-1, the full variable domain reads NAGVMQNPRHLVRRRGQEARLRCSPMKGHSHVYWYRQLPEEGLKFMVYLQKENIIDESGMPKERFSAEFPKEGPSILRIQQVVRGDSAAYFCASSPRRDRHNTEAFFGQGTRLTVV.

V is TRBV5-6 and J is TRBJ1-4, with 9 bases identical to TRBD1. The CDR3 runs to 15 residues. Trimming took 1 base from V and 8 from J; bases not matched to a gene: 6. CDR1 and CDR2 (germline): SGHDT, YYEEEE. DNA of the CDR3: TGTGCCAGCAGCTTGCCACAGGGGGCGGGAGAAAAACTGTTTTTT. It codes for CASSLPQGAGEKLFF.

This rearrangement joins TRBV18 to TRBJ1-1; D is perhaps TRBD1 (6 bases). Trimming pared 3 bases from V and 3 bases from J, leaving 17 bases between. This CDR3 contains 16 residues. Germline CDR1 reads KGHSH; CDR2 reads LQKENI. CDR3 DNA: TGTGCCAGCTCACCTCCCCAGGGGAGGAAGGACACTGAAGCTTTCTTT. This translates into CASSPPQGRKDTEAFF.

V is TRBV14 and J is TRBJ1-1; possibly TRBD1 for D (5 bases). This CDR3 has 13 amino acids. The ends were cut back, 3 bases at V and 5 bases at J, with 10 bases in the middle. CDR1 SGHDN and CDR2 FVKESK come from the germline V gene. DNA for the CDR3: TGTGCCAGCAGCCAGCAGGGAAAGACTGAAGCTTTCTTT. Amino acids: CASSQQGKTEAFF.

The chain uses TRBV6-1 and TRBJ2-5, with D possibly matching TRBD2 (6 bases). The germline CDR1 and CDR2 sequences are MNHNS and SASEGT. The V end was cut by 7 bases, the J end by 5 bases, with 14 bases between. CDR3 length: 13 residues. CDR3 bases: TGTGCCAGCAAGACTAGTTCGACGGAGACCCAGTACTTC. It is translated as CASKTSSTETQYF.

This chain links TRBV7-9 with TRBJ2-2; D gene ambiguous. Germline V gene data show CDR1 as SEHNR and CDR2 as FQNEAQ (reference sequence). This CDR3 is built from 15 residues. V was clipped by 5 bases and J by 1 base, with 11 bases between them. CDR3 region: CASSVGAQNTGELFF. The CDR3 region has the DNA TGTGCCAGCAGCGTCGGTGCTCAGAACACCGGGGAGCTGTTTTTT. The full variable domain, completed using reference TRBV7-9 and TRBJ2-2, is DTGVSQNPRHKITKRGQNVTFRCDPISEHNRLYWYRQTLGQGPEFLTYFQNEAQLEKSRLLSDRFSAERPKGSFSTLEIQRTEQGDSAMYLCASSVGAQNTGELFFGEGSRLTVL.

This chain uses TRBV11-2 with TRBJ2-2, with 9 bases that match TRBD2. The germline V gene has CDR1 SGHAT and CDR2 FQNNGV. V trimming: 7 bases; J trimming: 7 bases; junction bases outside the gene matches: 19. This CDR3 has 18 residues. CDR3 amino acids: CASTQRGGGGVQGGELFF. The CDR3 nucleotides are TGTGCCAGCACCCAACGCGGAGGCGGGGGGGTCCAGGGCGGGGAGCTGTTTTTT.

This clone was counted between two and nine times. The chain joins TRBV12-5 to TRBJ1-5; no definite D call. Germline CDR1 LGHNT, CDR2 FRNRAP. With 6 bases removed from V and 4 bases from J, the gap between germline ends came to 7 bases. CDR3 length: 12 residues. CDR3 DNA: TGTGCTAGTGGACCCACTAATCAGCCCCAGCATTTT. Its protein product is CASGPTNQPQHF.

This clone was observed a handful of times. The DNA of the CDR3 is TGTGCCAGCAGTTACTCGAGGGACAGCAATCAGCCCCAGCATTTT. The encoded protein is CASSYSRDSNQPQHF. J is TRBJ1-5 and V is TRBV6-5, with D possibly TRBD1 on 5 matching bases. Trimming took 0 bases from V and 1 from J, leaving 7 bases between them. This CDR3 is built from 15 residues. Germline CDR1 and CDR2: MNHEY and SVGAGI.

This clone was counted only a few times. The rearrangement uses TRBV5-1 and TRBJ2-3, with D tentatively TRBD1 or TRBD2 (6 bases each). The germline CDR1 and CDR2 sequences are SGHRS and YFSETQ. Between the trimmed V and J ends, which lost 0 bases and 4 bases, there was a span of 9 bases. This CDR3 has 14 amino acids. This CDR3 reads CASSLEGGPDTQYF. CDR3 sequence (DNA): TGCGCCAGCAGCTTGGAGGGGGGACCAGATACGCAGTATTTT.

By proportion, this clone is medium-sized. The rearrangement uses TRBV6-6 and TRBJ1-5; 9 bases agree with TRBD1. V trimming: 6 bases; J trimming: 1 base; junction bases outside the gene matches: 4. This CDR3 contains 15 residues. Germline lookup yields CDR1 MNHNY and CDR2 SVGAGI (reference sequence). The CDR3 coding sequence is TGTGCCAGCAGCCTAACAGGGGGCAGCAATCAGCCCCAGCATTTT. It translates to CASSLTGGSNQPQHF.